This T cell receptor beta chain was profiled in a study of T cells in Graves' hyperthyroidism and ophthalmopathy. The source material, RNA transcripts, was used to amplify TCR beta CDR3 regions. Primed by the HTBI set, a first-round RT-PCR was run on the TCR CDR3. MiXCR, run by TCRdb on the multiplex PCR reads, gives a single entry per CDR3 protein. The top ten hold about 7.9% of the sample, which has approximately 560,000 distinct CDR3 sequences, roughly 46% seen once. The study, taken as a whole, reports: Separation of ophthalmopathy from stable hyperthyroidism was achieved by a 13 V-J model. Also found in blood were most expanded thyroid clonotypes above 0.001.

Germline V CDR1 and CDR2: SGHAT, FQDESV (reference sequence). CDR3 size: 16 residues. V gave up 0 bases and J gave up 4 bases, with 15 bases separating them. On this clonotype: Its matching antigen is unknown.

With a duration under 2 months, the hyperthyroidism was newly diagnosed in patients aged 18 to 65. Each diagnosis was grounded in clinical symptoms, serum thyroxine and TRAb, thyroid ultrasound, and orbital computed tomography. The V and J genes are TRBV11-1 and TRBJ1-2, with no clear D. The clonotype was recovered from a woman aged 18-30 years with Graves' hyperthyroidism. Input material: peripheral blood or thyroid tissue (not recorded which). CDR3 nucleotide sequence: TGTGCCAGCAGCTTAGCCGCCACCTACAGTGGCTATGGCTACACCTTC. This encodes CASSLAATYSGYGYTF.